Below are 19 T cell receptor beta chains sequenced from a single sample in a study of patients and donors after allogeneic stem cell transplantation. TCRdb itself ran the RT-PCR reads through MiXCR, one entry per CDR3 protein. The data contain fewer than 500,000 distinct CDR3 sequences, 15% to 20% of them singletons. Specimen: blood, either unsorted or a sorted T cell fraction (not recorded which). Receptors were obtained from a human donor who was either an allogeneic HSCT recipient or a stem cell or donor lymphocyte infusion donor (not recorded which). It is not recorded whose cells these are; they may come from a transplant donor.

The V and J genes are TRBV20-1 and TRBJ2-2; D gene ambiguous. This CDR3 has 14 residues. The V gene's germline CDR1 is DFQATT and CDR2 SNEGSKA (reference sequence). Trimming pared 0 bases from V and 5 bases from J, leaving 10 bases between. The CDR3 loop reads CSARDRKGTGELFF. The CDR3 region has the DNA TGCAGTGCTAGAGATCGAAAGGGAACCGGGGAGCTGTTTTTT.

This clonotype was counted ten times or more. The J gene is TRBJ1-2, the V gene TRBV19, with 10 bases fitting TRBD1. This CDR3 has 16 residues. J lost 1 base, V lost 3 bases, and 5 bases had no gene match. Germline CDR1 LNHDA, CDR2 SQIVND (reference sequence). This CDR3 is CASSIIRDRGNYGYTF. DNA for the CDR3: TGTGCCAGTAGTATCATCCGGGACAGGGGTAACTATGGCTACACCTTC.

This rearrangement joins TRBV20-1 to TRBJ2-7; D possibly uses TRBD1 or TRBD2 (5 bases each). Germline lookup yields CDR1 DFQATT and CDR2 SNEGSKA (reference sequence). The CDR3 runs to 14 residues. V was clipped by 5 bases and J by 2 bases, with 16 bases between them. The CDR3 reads CSARLREQAYEQYF. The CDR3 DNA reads TGCAGTGCTCGACTGAGGGAACAGGCCTACGAGCAGTACTTC.

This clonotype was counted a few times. CDR3 sequence: CASSYGTRFQPQHF. DNA of the CDR3: TGTGCCAGCAGTTACGGTACACGTTTTCAGCCCCAGCATTTT. The chain is built from TRBV6-5 and TRBJ1-5; no firm D call. The ends were cut back, 2 bases at V and 6 bases at J, with 11 bases in the middle. Germline V gene data show CDR1 as MNHEY and CDR2 as SVGAGI. The CDR3 consists of 14 residues.

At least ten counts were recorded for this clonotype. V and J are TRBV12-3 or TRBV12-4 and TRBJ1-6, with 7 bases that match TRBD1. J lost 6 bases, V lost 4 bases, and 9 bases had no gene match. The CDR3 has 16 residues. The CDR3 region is CASSYSQGLANSPLHF. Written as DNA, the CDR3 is TGTGCCAGCAGTTACTCACAGGGGCTGGCTAATTCACCCCTCCACTTT.

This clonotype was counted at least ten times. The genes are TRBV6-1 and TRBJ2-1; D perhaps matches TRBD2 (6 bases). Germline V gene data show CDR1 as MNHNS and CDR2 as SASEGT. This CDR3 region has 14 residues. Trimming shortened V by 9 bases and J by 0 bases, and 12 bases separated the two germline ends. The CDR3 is CASPPGVSYNEQFF. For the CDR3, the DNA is TGTGCCAGTCCGCCGGGGGTCTCCTACAATGAGCAGTTCTTC.

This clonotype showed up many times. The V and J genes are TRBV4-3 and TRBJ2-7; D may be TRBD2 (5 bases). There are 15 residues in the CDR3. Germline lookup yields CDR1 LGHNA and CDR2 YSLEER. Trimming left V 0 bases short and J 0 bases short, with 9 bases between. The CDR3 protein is CASSQDLGSSYEQYF. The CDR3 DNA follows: TGCGCCAGCAGCCAAGATCTTGGGAGCTCCTACGAGCAGTACTTC.

CDR3 amino acids: CASGDRPNTEAFF. CDR3 nucleotides: TGTGCCAGCGGTGACAGACCGAACACTGAAGCTTTCTTT. The chain employs TRBV6-2 or TRBV6-3 and TRBJ1-1, with D possibly being TRBD1 (5 bases). Germline CDR1 reads MNHEY; CDR2 reads SVGEGT. The CDR3 totals 13 residues. V gave up 8 bases and J gave up 1 base, with 11 bases separating them.

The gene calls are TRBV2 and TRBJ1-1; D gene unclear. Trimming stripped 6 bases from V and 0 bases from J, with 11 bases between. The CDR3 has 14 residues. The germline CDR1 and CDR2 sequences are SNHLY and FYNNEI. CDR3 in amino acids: CASREDELNTEAFF. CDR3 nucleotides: TGTGCCAGCAGAGAGGACGAATTGAACACTGAAGCTTTCTTT.

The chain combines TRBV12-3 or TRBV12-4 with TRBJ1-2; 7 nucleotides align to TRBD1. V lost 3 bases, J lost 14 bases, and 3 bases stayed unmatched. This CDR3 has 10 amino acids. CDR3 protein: CASSLGTDTF. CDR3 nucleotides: TGTGCCAGCAGTTTGGGGACAGATACCTTC.

This CDR3 is CSAEGDSKPTDTQYF. The DNA for the CDR3 is TGCAGTGCTGAGGGGGACAGTAAACCCACAGATACGCAGTATTTT. The V gene is TRBV20-1, the J gene TRBJ2-3; 7 bases fit TRBD1. V shed 5 bases and J 2 bases; nucleotides not matched to a gene: 10. The CDR3 covers 15 residues. Looked up from germline, CDR1 is DFQATT and CDR2 is SNEGSKA (reference sequence).

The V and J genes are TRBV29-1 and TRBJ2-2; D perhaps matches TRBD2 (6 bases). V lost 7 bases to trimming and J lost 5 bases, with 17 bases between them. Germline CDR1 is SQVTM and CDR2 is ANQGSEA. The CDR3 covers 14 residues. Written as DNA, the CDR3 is TGCAGCGCCCGTTCGGCGGACTATACCGGGGAGCTGTTTTTT. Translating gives CSARSADYTGELFF.

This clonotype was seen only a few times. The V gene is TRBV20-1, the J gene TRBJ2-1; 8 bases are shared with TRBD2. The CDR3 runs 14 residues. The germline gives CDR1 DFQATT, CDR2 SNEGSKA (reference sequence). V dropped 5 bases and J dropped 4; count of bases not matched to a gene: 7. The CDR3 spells CSAVISGDYNEQFF. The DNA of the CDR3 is TGCAGTGCTGTGATTAGCGGGGATTACAATGAGCAGTTCTTC.

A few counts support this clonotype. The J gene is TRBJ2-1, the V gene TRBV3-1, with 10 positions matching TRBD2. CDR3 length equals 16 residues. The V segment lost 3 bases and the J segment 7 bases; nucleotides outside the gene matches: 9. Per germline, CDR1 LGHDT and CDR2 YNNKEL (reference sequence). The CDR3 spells CASSQARGTSVNEQFF. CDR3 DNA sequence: TGTGCCAGCAGCCAGGCCCGGGGGACTAGCGTTAATGAGCAGTTCTTC.

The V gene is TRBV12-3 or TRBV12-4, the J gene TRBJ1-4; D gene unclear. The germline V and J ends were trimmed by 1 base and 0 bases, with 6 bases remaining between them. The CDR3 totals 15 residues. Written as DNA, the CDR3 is TGTGCCAGCAGTTTAGGACGAACAACTAATGAAAAACTGTTTTTT. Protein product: CASSLGRTTNEKLFF.

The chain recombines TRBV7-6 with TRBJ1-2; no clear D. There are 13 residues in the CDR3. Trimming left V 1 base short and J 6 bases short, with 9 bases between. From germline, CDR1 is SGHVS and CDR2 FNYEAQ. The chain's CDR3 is CASSLDGWDGYTF. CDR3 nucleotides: TGTGCCAGCAGCTTAGATGGGTGGGATGGCTACACCTTC.

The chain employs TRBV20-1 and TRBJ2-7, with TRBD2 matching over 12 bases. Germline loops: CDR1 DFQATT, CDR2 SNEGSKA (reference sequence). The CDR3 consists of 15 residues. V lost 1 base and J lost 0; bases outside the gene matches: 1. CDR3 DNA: TGCAGTGCTAGAGTACTAGCGGGGGGCTCCTACGAGCAGTACTTC. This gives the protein CSARVLAGGSYEQYF.

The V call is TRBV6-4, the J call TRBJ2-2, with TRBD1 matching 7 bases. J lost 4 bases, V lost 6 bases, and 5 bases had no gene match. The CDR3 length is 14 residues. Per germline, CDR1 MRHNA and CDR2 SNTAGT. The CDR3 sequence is CASRMGQSTGELFF. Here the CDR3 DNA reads TGTGCCAGCAGGATGGGACAGTCCACCGGGGAGCTGTTTTTT.

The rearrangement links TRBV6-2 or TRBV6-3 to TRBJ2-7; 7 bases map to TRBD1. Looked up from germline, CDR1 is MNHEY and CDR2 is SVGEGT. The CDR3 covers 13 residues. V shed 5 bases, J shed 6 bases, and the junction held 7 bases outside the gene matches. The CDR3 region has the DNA TGTGCCAGCAGTAACGGACAGGACGGCGAGCAGTACTTC. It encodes CASSNGQDGEQYF.